The 14 T cell receptor beta chains presented below share a single source sample, sequenced in a study of cytomegalovirus exposure and HLA in healthy donors. Use of 60 Vbeta and 13 Jbeta primers characterized the PCR. Sequencing was performed with immunoSEQ multiplex PCR; in TCRdb, only in-frame clones are kept and a portion is missing. The sample shows 140,000 to 150,000 clones, around three quarters of them seen only once. Sequencing was performed on PBMCs. These receptors came from a man in his forties in good health and CMV-seropositive.

CDR3 protein: CASSPRLASRDTQYF. The DNA for the CDR3 is TGTGCCAGCAGTCCCAGACTAGCGTCCAGAGATACGCAGTATTTT. The V call is TRBV7-9, the J call TRBJ2-3; TRBD2 matches at 8 bases. CDR3 length: 15 residues. Germline assignment: CDR1 SEHNR and CDR2 FQNEAQ (reference sequence). Trimming at V came to 6 bases and at J to 5 bases, leaving 10 bases not matched to a gene.

The V call is TRBV27, the J call TRBJ1-4, with TRBD1 matching 8 bases. Germline V gene sequence: CDR1 MNHEY, CDR2 SMNVEV (reference sequence). This CDR3 comprises 15 residues. Trimming took 6 bases from V and 3 from J; bases not matched to a gene: 6. The CDR3 DNA reads as TGTGCCAGCAGACAAACAGGGGGGCCTAATGAAAAACTGTTTTTT. Its protein is CASRQTGGPNEKLFF.

This clone was detected once. The chain couples TRBV6-5 to TRBJ2-3; TRBD2 agrees at 7 bases. Germline V gene data show CDR1 as MNHEY and CDR2 as SVGAGI. The CDR3 loop spans 15 amino acids. Losses at the gene ends were 6 bases for V and 1 base for J; bases not matched to a gene: 7. The CDR3 DNA is TGTGCCAGCAGCTCCACTAGCGACCGCACAGATACGCAGTATTTT. Translation gives CASSSTSDRTDTQYF.

This clone was detected only a few times. The J gene is TRBJ2-1, the V gene TRBV7-8, with 9 bases lining up with TRBD1. CDR1 and CDR2 from the germline V gene are SGHVS and FQNEAQ. Trimming took 7 bases from V and 4 from J; bases not matched to a gene: 8. The CDR3 covers 15 residues. CDR3 sequence reads: CASTTLGTGYNEQFF. The CDR3 DNA is TGTGCCAGCACCACGCTCGGGACAGGGTACAATGAGCAGTTCTTC.

The chain carries TRBV28 and TRBJ1-1; 8 bases are a match to TRBD1. J lost 5 bases, V lost 7 bases, and 9 bases had no gene match. Germline V gene data show CDR1 as MDHEN and CDR2 as SYDVKM. The CDR3 is 14 amino acids. CDR3 region: CASTPGQGVTEAFF. In DNA, the CDR3 is TGTGCCAGCACCCCTGGACAGGGCGTAACTGAAGCTTTCTTT.

In the case of this clone: An end of the junction does not agree with germline; a read error may underlie this. The genes are TRBV7-9 and TRBJ1-1, with a tentative D call TRBD1 (5 bases). Germline V lookup: CDR1 SEHNR, CDR2 FQNEAQ (reference sequence). The CDR3 length is 14 residues. CDR3 DNA sequence: TGTTCCAGCAGCTTAGCAGGTTGGCAGGGTGAAGCTTTCTTT. Translated, it gives CSSSLAGWQGEAFF.

The chain employs TRBV28 and TRBJ2-2; TRBD1 agrees at 11 bases. The CDR3 totals 18 residues. V dropped 7 bases and J dropped 6; count of bases not matched to a gene: 16. The germline V gene encodes CDR1 MDHEN and CDR2 SYDVKM. CDR3: CASKEYVGGTGGSGELFF. In DNA form, the CDR3 reads TGTGCCAGCAAGGAATACGTAGGGGGGACAGGGGGTTCCGGGGAGCTGTTTTTT.

This clone has a single count. The chain couples TRBV27 to TRBJ2-2; perhaps TRBD2 as D (6 bases). Germline lookup yields CDR1 MNHEY and CDR2 SMNVEV (reference sequence). Between the trimmed V and J ends, which lost 5 bases and 7 bases, there was a span of 8 bases. This CDR3 is built from 12 residues. The chain's CDR3 is CASSLGGGELFF. DNA of the CDR3: TGTGCCAGCAGTCTGGGGGGCGGGGAGCTGTTTTTT.

The J gene is TRBJ2-7, the V gene TRBV2, with TRBD1 identical over 7 bases. J lost 5 bases, V lost 6 bases, and 10 bases had no gene match. The CDR3 covers 14 residues. Germline assignment: CDR1 SNHLY and CDR2 FYNNEI. CDR3 sequence (DNA): TGTGCCAGCAGACCCAGGACAGGAGTAAACGAGCAGTACTTC. It encodes CASRPRTGVNEQYF.

This chain uses TRBV5-1 with TRBJ1-5, with TRBD1 matching over 9 bases. The CDR3 runs 15 residues. V dropped 0 bases and J dropped 4; count of bases not matched to a gene: 2. CDR1 and CDR2 from the germline V gene are SGHRS and YFSETQ. CDR3 residues: CASSLGQGGNQPQHF. DNA of the CDR3: TGCGCCAGCAGCTTGGGACAGGGGGGGAATCAGCCCCAGCATTTT.

The J gene is TRBJ2-3, the V gene TRBV21-1; the table's TRBD1 call for D was not verified on the DNA. TRBV21-1 is recorded as a pseudogene. This CDR3 is built from 14 residues. CDR3: CASDPLVGADTQYF. The CDR3 nucleotides read TGTGCCAGCGATCCCCTAGTAGGGGCAGATACGCAGTATTTT.

A few counts support this clone. The chain recombines TRBV27 with TRBJ1-1, with 7 positions matching TRBD1. Germline CDR1 reads MNHEY; CDR2 reads SMNVEV (reference sequence). Trimming removed 2 bases from V and 6 bases from J; junction bases left unmatched: 3. The CDR3 is 13 amino acids. The CDR3 region is CASSLRGLAEAFF. CDR3 coding DNA: TGTGCCAGCAGTTTAAGGGGGCTCGCTGAAGCTTTCTTT.

CDR3 coding DNA: TGCGCCAGCAGCTCCTATGGGACAGGGTATGGCTACACCTTC. Protein: CASSSYGTGYGYTF. The V gene is TRBV5-1, the J gene TRBJ1-2; 9 bases are a match to TRBD1. V lost 3 bases and J lost 5; bases outside the gene matches: 5. CDR3 length equals 14 residues. Germline V gene sequence: CDR1 SGHRS, CDR2 YFSETQ.

This chain joins TRBV14 and TRBJ1-1, with a weak D call TRBD1 (5 bases). V was clipped by 4 bases and J by 2 bases, with 14 bases between them. Germline V gene sequence: CDR1 SGHDN, CDR2 FVKESK. The CDR3 is 15 residues long. CDR3: CASSPFSGSNTEAFF. The CDR3 region has the DNA TGTGCCAGCAGCCCGTTTTCAGGGTCCAACACTGAAGCTTTCTTT.